The rows below give T cell receptor beta chains drawn from one sample of a study of blood T cells in healthy people across ages. Each CDR3 protein gets one entry after TCRdb re-called the 5' RACE reads with MiXCR. The repertoire consists of over 1.5 million distinct CDR3 sequences, with approximately 50% occurring once and the leading ten covering about 2.1%. Sequencing was done on a sample of blood. These receptors originate from a woman in her thirties or forties in good health. CDR3s include the opening cysteine and the closing phenylalanine or tryptophan. The D gene is left open where the match is weak. A clone size is listed for some rows: how often the clone was seen (once, few, many), or a class if it is expanded.

j_gene: TRBJ2-3
d_gene: -
abundance: few
v_gene: TRBV10-3
CDR3nt: TGTGCCATCAGGTCGGACAGAAGCACAGATACGCAGTATTTT
CDR3aa: CAIRSDRSTDTQYF

j_gene: TRBJ1-2
d_gene: TRBD1
abundance: few
v_gene: TRBV28
CDR3nt: TGTGCCAGCAGTTCGGGGGGTAGGACAGGGAGTGGCTACACCTTC
CDR3aa: CASSSGGRTGSGYTF

j_gene: TRBJ2-1
d_gene: TRBD2
abundance: few
v_gene: TRBV12-5
CDR3nt: TGTGCTAGTGGTTTTGTATCTCGGGGACTAGCCCGAGAAGGGGATAACTACAATGAGCAGTTCTTC
CDR3aa: CASGFVSRGLAREGDNYNEQFF

j_gene: TRBJ2-5
d_gene: TRBD1
abundance: few
v_gene: TRBV6-6
CDR3nt: TGTGCCAGCAGACAGGGGGCTTTGGAGACCCAGTACTTC
CDR3aa: CASRQGALETQYF

j_gene: TRBJ2-1
d_gene: TRBD2
abundance: -
v_gene: TRBV12-3/TRBV12-4
CDR3nt: TGTGCCAGCAGCCCAGCGGGGGCCTCACGGAATGAGCAGTTCTTC
CDR3aa: CASSPAGASRNEQFF

j_gene: TRBJ2-1
d_gene: TRBD1
abundance: once
v_gene: TRBV27
CDR3nt: TGTGCCAGCAGGGGACAGGGGGCGTTCAATGAGCAGTTCTTC
CDR3aa: CASRGQGAFNEQFF

j_gene: TRBJ2-3
d_gene: TRBD2
abundance: -
v_gene: TRBV5-1
CDR3nt: TGCGCCAGCAGCCCCCCGGCTAGCGGTCACACAGATACGCAGTATTTT
CDR3aa: CASSPPASGHTDTQYF

j_gene: TRBJ2-4
d_gene: -
abundance: few
v_gene: TRBV2
CDR3nt: TGTGCCAGCAGTGAAGACCGGGGAATGGCCAAAAACATTCAGTACTTC
CDR3aa: CASSEDRGMAKNIQYF

j_gene: TRBJ2-5
d_gene: -
abundance: -
v_gene: TRBV12-3/TRBV12-4
CDR3nt: TGTGCCAGCGGGGGGGACAGCTGGGAGACCCAGTACTTC
CDR3aa: CASGGDSWETQYF

j_gene: TRBJ2-5
d_gene: -
abundance: -
v_gene: TRBV10-3
CDR3nt: TGTGCCATCAGTCGGACGGGAAGCCAAGAGACCCAGTACTTC
CDR3aa: CAISRTGSQETQYF

j_gene: TRBJ2-5
d_gene: -
abundance: -
v_gene: TRBV6-5
CDR3nt: TGTGCCACCGCTTGGGGGGCCCAAGAGACCCAGTACTTC
CDR3aa: CATAWGAQETQYF

j_gene: TRBJ2-3
d_gene: -
abundance: -
v_gene: TRBV20-1
CDR3nt: TGCAGTGCTAGGCCCGCCGGGACCCTTAGCACAGATACGCAGTATTTT
CDR3aa: CSARPAGTLSTDTQYF

j_gene: TRBJ2-1
d_gene: -
abundance: -
v_gene: TRBV7-3
CDR3nt: TGTGCCAGCAGCTTAATCAGGGCCCATGAGCAGTTCTTC
CDR3aa: CASSLIRAHEQFF

j_gene: TRBJ1-6
d_gene: TRBD1
abundance: -
v_gene: TRBV6-5
CDR3nt: TGTGCCAGCAGTTCCGAGACAGGGGTTTCACCCCTCCACTTT
CDR3aa: CASSSETGVSPLHF

j_gene: TRBJ1-4
d_gene: TRBD1
abundance: -
v_gene: TRBV15
CDR3nt: TGTGCCACCAGCCGCTATGTCGGAGGGGGCGAGGGCTTTAGTACTGAAAAACTGTTTTTT
CDR3aa: CATSRYVGGGEGFSTEKLFF

j_gene: TRBJ1-1
d_gene: -
abundance: -
v_gene: TRBV20-1
CDR3nt: TGCAGTGCTAGGAACCTAAAAGAAGCTTTCTTT
CDR3aa: CSARNLKEAFF

j_gene: TRBJ2-1
d_gene: -
abundance: -
v_gene: TRBV5-4
CDR3nt: TGTGCCAGCAGCAGGGCCCCTTTTGAGCAGTTCTTC
CDR3aa: CASSRAPFEQFF

j_gene: TRBJ1-1
d_gene: TRBD1
abundance: -
v_gene: TRBV15
CDR3nt: TGTGCCACCAGCACCCGGACAGGAAGCAGCACTGAAGCTTTCTTT
CDR3aa: CATSTRTGSSTEAFF

j_gene: TRBJ2-7
d_gene: -
abundance: few
v_gene: TRBV28
CDR3nt: TGTGCCAGCAGTTTCCTCCACTACGAGCAGTACTTC
CDR3aa: CASSFLHYEQYF

j_gene: TRBJ1-1
d_gene: -
abundance: few
v_gene: TRBV7-9
CDR3nt: TGTGCCAGCAGCTTAGTCATAAACACTGAAGCTTTCTTT
CDR3aa: CASSLVINTEAFF

j_gene: TRBJ2-4
d_gene: TRBD1
abundance: -
v_gene: TRBV19
CDR3nt: TGTGCCAGTGGACAGGGGCCGACCAGTCCCGCCAAAAACATTCAGTACTTC
CDR3aa: CASGQGPTSPAKNIQYF

j_gene: TRBJ2-5
d_gene: -
abundance: few
v_gene: TRBV5-1
CDR3nt: TGCGCCAGCAGCCCCGAAGTTCTAGGAGGTACGCGAGAGACCCAGTACTTC
CDR3aa: CASSPEVLGGTRETQYF

j_gene: TRBJ1-2
d_gene: -
abundance: -
v_gene: TRBV6-5
CDR3nt: TGTGCCAGCAGTTCCTCCCGACGGGGGCGAGGCTATGGCTACACCTTC
CDR3aa: CASSSSRRGRGYGYTF

j_gene: TRBJ1-1
d_gene: -
abundance: once
v_gene: TRBV29-1
CDR3nt: TGCAGCGTTGAAGTCGGGGGGACCGGCACTGAAGCTTTCTTT
CDR3aa: CSVEVGGTGTEAFF

j_gene: TRBJ1-4
d_gene: -
abundance: few
v_gene: TRBV29-1
CDR3nt: TGCAGCGGGGTGGACGGACGAAATGAAAAACTGTTTTTT
CDR3aa: CSGVDGRNEKLFF

j_gene: TRBJ2-6
d_gene: TRBD2
abundance: many
v_gene: TRBV3-1
CDR3nt: TGTGCCAGCAGCCCCTCGGGCAGAAGCGGGGGTTCTGGGGCCAACGTCCTGACTTTC
CDR3aa: CASSPSGRSGGSGANVLTF

j_gene: TRBJ2-1
d_gene: -
abundance: -
v_gene: TRBV11-3
CDR3nt: TGTGCCAGCAGCTTAGATTCCCTCTGGGGTGGTGAGCAGTTCTTC
CDR3aa: CASSLDSLWGGEQFF

j_gene: TRBJ2-7
d_gene: -
abundance: -
v_gene: TRBV7-3
CDR3nt: TGTGCCAGCAGCTTAACCACAGGACCCTACAATGAGCAGTACTTC
CDR3aa: CASSLTTGPYNEQYF

j_gene: TRBJ1-1
d_gene: -
abundance: -
v_gene: TRBV28
CDR3nt: TGTGCCAGCACCGAGAAGGGCACTGAAGCTTTCTTT
CDR3aa: CASTEKGTEAFF

j_gene: TRBJ2-5
d_gene: TRBD2
abundance: -
v_gene: TRBV20-1
CDR3nt: TGCAGTGCCCGGAAGAGTAGCGGGGTCCAAGAGACCCAGTACTTC
CDR3aa: CSARKSSGVQETQYF

j_gene: TRBJ2-7
d_gene: -
abundance: -
v_gene: TRBV20-1
CDR3nt: TGCAGTGCTAGACACAGGTTAAACGAGCAGTACTTC
CDR3aa: CSARHRLNEQYF

j_gene: TRBJ2-1
d_gene: TRBD1
abundance: few
v_gene: TRBV4-3
CDR3nt: TGCGCCAGCAGCCCCGGGACAGGGGAATACAATGAGCAGTTCTTC
CDR3aa: CASSPGTGEYNEQFF

j_gene: TRBJ1-6
d_gene: TRBD1
abundance: -
v_gene: TRBV7-9
CDR3nt: TGTGCCAGCAGCTCCCAGGGGGCGATTAATTCACCCCTCCACTTT
CDR3aa: CASSSQGAINSPLHF

j_gene: TRBJ2-5
d_gene: TRBD2
abundance: few
v_gene: TRBV2
CDR3nt: TGTGCCAGCATCTCGGTAGCGGGGACGGGAGAGACCCAGTACTTC
CDR3aa: CASISVAGTGETQYF

j_gene: TRBJ2-5
d_gene: -
abundance: once
v_gene: TRBV27
CDR3nt: TGTGCCAGCAGGGTGGGGGCAGGAGAGACCCAGTACTTC
CDR3aa: CASRVGAGETQYF

j_gene: TRBJ2-5
d_gene: TRBD2
abundance: -
v_gene: TRBV6-6
CDR3nt: TGTGCCGCCGAGGGAGGGACTAGCGGCGCCCCTGGGGAGACCCAGTACTTC
CDR3aa: CAAEGGTSGAPGETQYF

j_gene: TRBJ2-7
d_gene: -
abundance: -
v_gene: TRBV3-1
CDR3nt: TGTGCCAGCAGCCAAGATGTTAAGGTCGGGCAGGGTGCCTTATACGAGCAGTACTTC
CDR3aa: CASSQDVKVGQGALYEQYF

j_gene: TRBJ2-5
d_gene: TRBD1
abundance: few
v_gene: TRBV27
CDR3nt: TGTGCCAGCAGTGGGTATACTGGACAGGGGAGATTTGAGACCCAGTACTTC
CDR3aa: CASSGYTGQGRFETQYF

j_gene: TRBJ2-3
d_gene: -
abundance: few
v_gene: TRBV13
CDR3nt: TGTGCCAGCAGCTTAGGATCCAGCGGAGGGGGTTATACGCAGTATTTT
CDR3aa: CASSLGSSGGGYTQYF

j_gene: TRBJ2-1
d_gene: TRBD2
abundance: -
v_gene: TRBV24-1
CDR3nt: TGTGCCACCAGTGATCGAGGAAGCGGGGGGGGGCCCAATGAGCAGTTCTTC
CDR3aa: CATSDRGSGGGPNEQFF

j_gene: TRBJ2-7
d_gene: TRBD2
abundance: -
v_gene: TRBV20-1
CDR3nt: TGCAGTGCTAGGCCAGGCCGGGGGGCCTACGAGCAGTACTTC
CDR3aa: CSARPGRGAYEQYF

j_gene: TRBJ2-1
d_gene: TRBD2
abundance: once
v_gene: TRBV7-3
CDR3nt: TGTGCCAGCAGCCGGGACGGGTGGACTAGCGGGGTTTCGGAGCAGTTCTTC
CDR3aa: CASSRDGWTSGVSEQFF

j_gene: TRBJ1-6
d_gene: -
abundance: -
v_gene: TRBV3-1
CDR3nt: TGTGCCAGCAGCCAAGGACCGCCCGGACAGTACCTACTTAATTCACCCCTCCACTTT
CDR3aa: CASSQGPPGQYLLNSPLHF

j_gene: TRBJ2-3
d_gene: TRBD2
abundance: -
v_gene: TRBV4-1
CDR3nt: TGCGCCAGCAGCCTTGTCAGACTAGCGACTAGCACAGATACGCAGTATTTT
CDR3aa: CASSLVRLATSTDTQYF

j_gene: TRBJ2-5
d_gene: -
abundance: -
v_gene: TRBV9
CDR3nt: TGTGCCAGCAGCCCCCCAGTCGGGGAGGAGACCCAGTACTTC
CDR3aa: CASSPPVGEETQYF

j_gene: TRBJ1-4
d_gene: TRBD1
abundance: -
v_gene: TRBV3-1
CDR3nt: TGTGCCAGCAGCCGCGACAGGGGGCGTAATGAAAAACTGTTTTTT
CDR3aa: CASSRDRGRNEKLFF

j_gene: TRBJ2-7
d_gene: -
abundance: -
v_gene: TRBV18
CDR3nt: TGTGCCAGCTCACTCCGGGACGGAGACTACGAGCAGTACTTC
CDR3aa: CASSLRDGDYEQYF

j_gene: TRBJ2-4
d_gene: -
abundance: few
v_gene: TRBV20-1
CDR3nt: TGCAGTGTTGTACCCCCGGCAAACATTCAGTACTTC
CDR3aa: CSVVPPANIQYF

j_gene: TRBJ2-1
d_gene: -
abundance: -
v_gene: TRBV4-3
CDR3nt: TGCGCCAGCAGCCAAGTGGAACAGGCCTACAATGAGCGGTTCTTC
CDR3aa: CASSQVEQAYNERFF

j_gene: TRBJ1-2
d_gene: TRBD1
abundance: -
v_gene: TRBV4-3
CDR3nt: TGCGCCAGCAGCCAAGACCTTAGGACAGGGCACTATGGCTACACCTTC
CDR3aa: CASSQDLRTGHYGYTF

j_gene: TRBJ1-2
d_gene: -
abundance: -
v_gene: TRBV6-2/TRBV6-3
CDR3nt: TGTGCCAGCCGAAGCCCGACAGGATGGGGTAACTATGGCTACACCTTC
CDR3aa: CASRSPTGWGNYGYTF

j_gene: TRBJ1-5
d_gene: -
abundance: few
v_gene: TRBV20-1
CDR3nt: TGCAGTGCTAGAGATCTCAGGAAGCGGCCCCAGCATTTT
CDR3aa: CSARDLRKRPQHF

j_gene: TRBJ2-3
d_gene: -
abundance: -
v_gene: TRBV24-1
CDR3nt: TGTGCCACCAGTGAGCCCTCCAGGTTTAGCACAGATATGCAGTATTTT
CDR3aa: CATSEPSRFSTDMQYF

j_gene: TRBJ2-7
d_gene: TRBD1
abundance: -
v_gene: TRBV7-9
CDR3nt: TGTGCCAGCAGCTCCCGGGACAGCCCCTCCTACGAGCAGTACTTC
CDR3aa: CASSSRDSPSYEQYF

j_gene: TRBJ2-3
d_gene: -
abundance: -
v_gene: TRBV12-3/TRBV12-4
CDR3nt: TGTACCAGCTACACGGGGATTGGCACAGATACGCAGTATTTT
CDR3aa: CTSYTGIGTDTQYF

j_gene: TRBJ2-4
d_gene: -
abundance: once
v_gene: TRBV27
CDR3nt: TGTGCCAGCAGCTCCGGGACACACTACAAGCAGTACTTC
CDR3aa: CASSSGTHYKQYF

j_gene: TRBJ2-7
d_gene: -
abundance: few
v_gene: TRBV4-2
CDR3nt: TGTGCCAGCAGCCAAGGTGTAGGGAACGAGCAGTACTTC
CDR3aa: CASSQGVGNEQYF